This T cell receptor (beta chain) is from a study of beta chain features in type 1 diabetes. Expressed TCRB transcripts were sequenced because the entire RNA isolate underwent reverse transcription. Measured with immunoSEQ multiplex PCR; TCRdb has only the in-frame clones, and not every one. The sample has fewer than 650,000 clones, less than 20% seen once. Trimming stripped 10 bases from V and 0 bases from J, with 13 bases between. The CDR3 length is 14 residues. Germline CDR1 is LNHDA and CDR2 is SQIVND (reference sequence). The rearrangement links TRBV19 to TRBJ2-4; no firm D call. Specimen: naive CD4+ T cells from blood. The clonotype comes from a man aged 18 to 30 in good health. In nucleotides, the CDR3 is TGTGCCACCTCTTTACAGCTAGCCAAAAACATTCAGTACTTC. It translates to CATSLQLAKNIQYF.